This note documents a single T cell receptor beta chain sequence. Its antigen is unknown. Base qualities are not provided; no much larger clone lies one nucleotide away. Libraries were prepared through the immunoSEQ multiplex PCR assay. This is the immuneACCESS table as TCRdb keeps it, with only in-frame sequences that have V and J called. A part of the clones is gone; compared with another copy, unresolved V genes explain less than half, and the rest is unexplained. Across this sample there are about 79,000 clones, with approximately 90% seen only once. Together, the top ten hold about 0.45% of the sample. V is shortened by 0 bases, J by 5 bases, and the region joining them spans 11 bases. CDR1 SGHRS and CDR2 YFSETQ are derived from the germline V gene. From the cysteine up to the phenylalanine, the CDR3 has a length of 14 residues. The sequence is cut down to CDR3 DNA, 42 bases in frame from base 1.

The data belong to a study of T cell changes during pregnancy in multiple sclerosis (dated by TCRdb to the late 2010s). At the level of the whole study: The study looked at changes in the T cell repertoire across pregnancy in women with multiple sclerosis.

The sequenced sample was CD4+ T cells from peripheral blood mononuclear cells, obtained in the second trimester of pregnancy. The sequence was collected from a female donor with multiple sclerosis, enrolled in a pregnancy study. The chain is encoded by TRBV5-1 joined to TRBJ1-2; perhaps TRBD1 is the D gene, with 6 bases matching. The DNA is as follows: TGCGCCAGCAGCTTGGAGGGACAATCTTATGGCTACACCTTC. Translated, this gives CASSLEGQSYGYTF.